This TCR beta chain is drawn from a study of T cells in Graves' hyperthyroidism and ophthalmopathy. Study-level findings and limits: Ophthalmopathy was told apart from stable hyperthyroidism by a 13 V-J model. Within blood appeared most thyroid clonotypes that had expanded above 0.001.

The investigators amplified TCR beta CDR3 regions from RNA transcripts. HTBI primers were used for first-round RT-PCR of the TCR CDR3. Each CDR3 protein gets one entry after TCRdb re-called the multiplex PCR reads with MiXCR. The data hold a few hundred thousand distinct CDR3 sequences, with roughly an eighth observed a single time. Between the trimmed V and J ends, which lost 0 bases and 5 bases, there was a span of 18 bases. The length of the CDR3 is 17 residues. Germline CDR1 LGHNA, CDR2 YNFKEQ. Exclusion followed for patients with uncontrolled infection, other autoimmune disease, pregnancy or lactation. In making diagnoses, clinical symptoms, serum thyroxine and TRAb, thyroid ultrasound and orbital computed tomography were all used. This clonotype was recorded a few times. Antigen unknown.

The chain joins TRBV4-2 to TRBJ2-3, with D possibly TRBD2 on 6 matching bases. The source of this sequence is a woman aged 18-30 years with Graves' hyperthyroidism. The sequencing sample was made of blood. The CDR3 sequence: CASSQESILEGRDTQYF. As DNA, the CDR3 is TGTGCCAGCAGCCAAGAATCGATTTTGGAGGGCCGAGATACGCAGTATTTT.